This TCR beta chain came from a study of cytotoxic CD8 clonotypes in ibrutinib-treated CLL. Clones were sequenced by immunoSEQ multiplex PCR, and TCRdb holds only the in-frame ones, with some missing. The data show under 300,000 clones, approximately 76% seen once. Germline trimming cut 5 bases from V and 6 bases from J; bases unmatched to any gene: 9. The CDR3 is 14 residues long. Germline CDR1 is MDHEN and CDR2 is SYDVKM. V is TRBV28 and J is TRBJ2-7, with 8 bases fitting TRBD2. Sample: PBMCs, taken at disease progression, from a patient treated with ibrutinib. The receptor's source is a human donor with chronic lymphocytic leukemia. CDR3 sequence: CASSQSGSSAEQYF. CDR3 sequence (DNA): TGTGCCAGCAGTCAGAGCGGGAGTTCCGCCGAGCAGTACTTC.